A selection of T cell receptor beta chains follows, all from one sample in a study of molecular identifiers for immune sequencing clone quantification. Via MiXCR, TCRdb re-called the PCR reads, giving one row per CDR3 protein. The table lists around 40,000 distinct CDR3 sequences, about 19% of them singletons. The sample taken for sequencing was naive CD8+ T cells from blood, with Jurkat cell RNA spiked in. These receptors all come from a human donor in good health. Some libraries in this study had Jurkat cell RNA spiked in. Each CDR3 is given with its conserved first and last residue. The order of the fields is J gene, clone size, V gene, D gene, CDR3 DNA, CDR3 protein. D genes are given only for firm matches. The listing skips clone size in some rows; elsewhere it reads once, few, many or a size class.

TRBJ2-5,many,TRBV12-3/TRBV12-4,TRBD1,TGTGCCAGCAGTTTAGCGCTAGGGACAGCACAAGAGACCCAGTACTTC,CASSLALGTAQETQYF
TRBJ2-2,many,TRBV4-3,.,TGCGCCAGCAGCCAAGGGCGCCCCGGGGAGCTGTTTTTT,CASSQGRPGELFF
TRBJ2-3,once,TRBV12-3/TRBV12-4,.,TGTGCCAGCAGTGTTCGCCCTGGATTCTCTCAGGAGGCTCGCACAGATACGCAGTATTTT,CASSVRPGFSQEARTDTQYF
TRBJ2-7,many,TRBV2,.,TGTGCCAGCATCGGGGGCCTCGGGGTCTACGAGCAGTACTTC,CASIGGLGVYEQYF
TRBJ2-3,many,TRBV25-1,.,TGTGCCAGCAGTGAATCGATGGGCACAGATACGCAGTATTTT,CASSESMGTDTQYF
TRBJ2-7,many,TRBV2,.,TGTGCCAGCAGTGAAAACAGGAGCTCCTACGAGCAGTACTTC,CASSENRSSYEQYF
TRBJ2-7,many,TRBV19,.,TGTGCCAGTAGTATAGACATCAGGGCCTACGAGCAGTACTTC,CASSIDIRAYEQYF
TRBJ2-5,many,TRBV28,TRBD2,TGTGCCAGCAGTCCAGGGACTACGCGACAAGAGACCCAGTACTTC,CASSPGTTRQETQYF
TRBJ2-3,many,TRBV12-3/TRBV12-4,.,TGTGCCAGCAGTTTTGGGAGTACGCAGTATTTT,CASSFGSTQYF
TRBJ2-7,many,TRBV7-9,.,TGTGCCAGCAGCTTGGGTGGCGTCGAGCAGTACTTC,CASSLGGVEQYF
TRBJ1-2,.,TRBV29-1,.,TGCAGCGTTGACGGTCAGGCGACTGGCTACACCTTC,CSVDGQATGYTF
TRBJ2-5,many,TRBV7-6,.,TGTGCCAGCAGCTTAGAGGCGTCATACCAAGAGACCCAGTACTTC,CASSLEASYQETQYF
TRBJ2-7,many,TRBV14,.,TGTGCCAGCAGCCGATACGGAGTAAGCTCCTACGAGCAGTACTTC,CASSRYGVSSYEQYF
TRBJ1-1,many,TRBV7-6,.,TGTGCCAGCAGCAGCGCCACGGGGACCGCTGATGGCGCTTTCTTT,CASSSATGTADGAFF
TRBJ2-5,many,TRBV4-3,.,TGCGCCAGCAGCCAAGTTGACCGGCGCCAAGAGACCCAGTACTTC,CASSQVDRRQETQYF
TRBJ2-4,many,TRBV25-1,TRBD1,TGTGCCAGCAGTGCGGAGACAGGGGGAGAGAAAAACATTCAGTACTTC,CASSAETGGEKNIQYF
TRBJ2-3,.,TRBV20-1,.,TGCAGTGCTACAGACAGTCTTACTAGCACAGATACGCAGTATTTT,CSATDSLTSTDTQYF
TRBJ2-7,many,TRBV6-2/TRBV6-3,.,TGTGCCAGCAGTCTGGACGAGGACGAGCAGTACTTC,CASSLDEDEQYF
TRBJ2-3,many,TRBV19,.,TGTGCCAGTAGTATACCCCACTATGGGGGAATCAGCACAGATACGCAGTATTTT,CASSIPHYGGISTDTQYF
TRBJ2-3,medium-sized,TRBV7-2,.,TGTGCCAGCAGCACGACCGGAAGCACAGATACGCAGTATTTT,CASSTTGSTDTQYF
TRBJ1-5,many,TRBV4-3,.,TGCGCCAGCAGCCAAGACGAAACAGGAGGCATTCAGCCCCAGCATTTT,CASSQDETGGIQPQHF
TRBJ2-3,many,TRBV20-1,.,TGCAGTGCTAGAGATATCCGGCTAGAAACACTTTATGATACGCAGTATTTT,CSARDIRLETLYDTQYF
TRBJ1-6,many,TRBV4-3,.,TGCGCCAGCAGCCAATTTTTCACAGGGAACTCACCCCTCCACTTT,CASSQFFTGNSPLHF
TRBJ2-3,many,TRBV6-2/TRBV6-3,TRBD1,TGTGCCAGCAGTACTACAGGGGTACTGACAGATACGCAGTATTTT,CASSTTGVLTDTQYF
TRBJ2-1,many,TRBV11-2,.,TGTGCCAGCAGCACCTACAATGAGCAGTTCTTC,CASSTYNEQFF
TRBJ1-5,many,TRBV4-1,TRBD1,TGCGCCAGCAGCCAAGGTACCGGGACAGGGGAAGCGCCCCAGCATTTT,CASSQGTGTGEAPQHF
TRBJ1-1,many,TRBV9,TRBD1,TGTGCCAGCAGCCCACTCCTGGGACAGGGTCATGTGGCTGAAGCTTTCTTT,CASSPLLGQGHVAEAFF
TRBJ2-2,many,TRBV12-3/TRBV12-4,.,TGTGCCAGCAACACTGGCACAGGCCCTAACACCGGGGAGCTGTTTTTT,CASNTGTGPNTGELFF
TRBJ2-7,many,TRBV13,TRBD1,TGTGCCAGCAGCCTACAGGGGCCCGAGCAGTACTTC,CASSLQGPEQYF
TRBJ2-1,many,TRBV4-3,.,TGCGCCAGCAGCCAAGGCCACTACAATGAGCAGTTCTTC,CASSQGHYNEQFF
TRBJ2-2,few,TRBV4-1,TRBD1,TGCGCCAGCAGCCAAGATTTCGGGACAGGGATTTCCGGGGAGCTGTTTTTT,CASSQDFGTGISGELFF
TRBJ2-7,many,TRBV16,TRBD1,TGTGCCAGCAGCCAATCTGGGACAGGGGGTGACGAGCAGTACTTC,CASSQSGTGGDEQYF
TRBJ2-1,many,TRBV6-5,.,TGTGCCAGCAGTTACTCGATTAGGGCCGGGCCGATCTACAATGAGCAGTTCTTC,CASSYSIRAGPIYNEQFF
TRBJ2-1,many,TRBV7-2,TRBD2,TGTGCCAGCAGCTTAGCGGGAGGGCCCGGCAATGAGCAGTTCTTC,CASSLAGGPGNEQFF
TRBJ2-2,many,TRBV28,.,TGTGCCAGCAGTCCCCGTAGCCCCGAGGGGCCGACCGGGGAGCTGTTTTTT,CASSPRSPEGPTGELFF
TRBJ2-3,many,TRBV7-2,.,TGTGCCAGCAGCTTAGTAGGGGGGGGGCCGGCCGCAGATACGCAGTATTTT,CASSLVGGGPAADTQYF
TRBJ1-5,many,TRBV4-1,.,TGCGCCAGCAGCCAAGCTAAGAATCAGCCCCAGCATTTT,CASSQAKNQPQHF
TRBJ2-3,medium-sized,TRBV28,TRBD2,TGTGCCAGCAGTTCGGGTGAAATGGTAGCGGGGAGCACAGATACGCAGTATTTT,CASSSGEMVAGSTDTQYF
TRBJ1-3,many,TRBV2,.,TGTGCCAGCAGCGCGGTACGGGGAGTTTATGGAAACACCATATATTTT,CASSAVRGVYGNTIYF
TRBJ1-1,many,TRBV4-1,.,TGCGCCAGCAGCCAATATAAGGGGGTCACTGAAGCTTTCTTT,CASSQYKGVTEAFF
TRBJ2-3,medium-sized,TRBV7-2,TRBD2,TGTGCCAGCAGCTTAGCAGTTAGCGGGGACACAGATACGCAGTATTTT,CASSLAVSGDTDTQYF
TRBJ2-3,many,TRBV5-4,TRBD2,TGTGCCAGCAGCTTGGGAGCGGGAGGGCCTGCTGGCACAGATACGCAGTATTTT,CASSLGAGGPAGTDTQYF
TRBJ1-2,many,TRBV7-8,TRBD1,TGTGCCAGCAGCCCCGTGACAGGGGGCTTCGGCTACACCTTC,CASSPVTGGFGYTF
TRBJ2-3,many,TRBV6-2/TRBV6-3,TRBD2,TGTGCCAGCAGTTACGACGGGACTAGCTATACAGATACGCAGTATTTT,CASSYDGTSYTDTQYF
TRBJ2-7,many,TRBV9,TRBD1,TGTGCCAGCAGCTTTGGGACAGGCAGCTACGAGCAGTACTTC,CASSFGTGSYEQYF
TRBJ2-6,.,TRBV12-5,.,TGTGCTAGTGGTTTGGTATTAGGAAGGGCCAACGTCCTGACTTTC,CASGLVLGRANVLTF
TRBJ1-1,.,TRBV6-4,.,TGTGCCAGCAGTGCACAGCCGGGACAAGGCGGTGACGTTTTCTTT,CASSAQPGQGGDVFF
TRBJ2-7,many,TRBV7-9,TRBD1,TGTGCCAGCAGCTCCGGGACAGGGGTGTCCAACGAGCAGTACTTC,CASSSGTGVSNEQYF
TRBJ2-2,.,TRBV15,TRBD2,TGTGCCACCAGCACTGATAGCGGGGCGAACACCGGGGAGCTGTTTTTT,CATSTDSGANTGELFF
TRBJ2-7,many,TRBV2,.,TGTGCCAGCAGTGATAATAGGGATGCGGCCTACGAGCAGTACTTC,CASSDNRDAAYEQYF
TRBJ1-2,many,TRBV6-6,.,TGTGCCAGCAGTTACATGGCAGGGCTAGATGGCTACACCTTC,CASSYMAGLDGYTF
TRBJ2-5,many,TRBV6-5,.,TGTGCCAGCAGTTACAGGGGATCGGAGACCCAGTACTTC,CASSYRGSETQYF
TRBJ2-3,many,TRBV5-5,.,TGTGCCAGCAGTCGGGAGTTTCTGACAGATACGCAGTATTTT,CASSREFLTDTQYF
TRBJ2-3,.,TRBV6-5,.,TGTGCCAGCAGCCCGCCCCCCCCCCCCCATACGCCCTATTTT,CASSPPPPPHTPYF
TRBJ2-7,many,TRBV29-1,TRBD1,TGCAGCGTTACACAGGGGGCCGCCTTTAGCGAGCAGTACTTC,CSVTQGAAFSEQYF